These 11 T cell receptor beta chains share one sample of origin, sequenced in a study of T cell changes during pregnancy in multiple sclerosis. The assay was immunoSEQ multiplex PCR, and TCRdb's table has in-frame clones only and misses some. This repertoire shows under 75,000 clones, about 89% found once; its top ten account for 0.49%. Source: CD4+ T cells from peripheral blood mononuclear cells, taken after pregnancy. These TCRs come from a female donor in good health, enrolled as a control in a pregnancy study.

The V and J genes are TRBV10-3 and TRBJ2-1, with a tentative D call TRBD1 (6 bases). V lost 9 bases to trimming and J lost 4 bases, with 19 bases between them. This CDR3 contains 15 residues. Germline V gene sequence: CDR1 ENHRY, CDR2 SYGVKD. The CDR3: CAMTQGNSGYNEQFF. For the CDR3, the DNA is TGTGCCATGACCCAGGGGAACTCCGGATACAATGAGCAGTTCTTC.

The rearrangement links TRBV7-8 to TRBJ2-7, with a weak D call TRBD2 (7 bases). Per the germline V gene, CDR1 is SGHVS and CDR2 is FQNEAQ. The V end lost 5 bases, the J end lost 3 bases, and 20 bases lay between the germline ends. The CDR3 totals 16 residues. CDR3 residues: CASSQRGGNWVYEQYF. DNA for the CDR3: TGTGCCAGCAGCCAAAGGGGGGGGAACTGGGTCTACGAGCAGTACTTC.

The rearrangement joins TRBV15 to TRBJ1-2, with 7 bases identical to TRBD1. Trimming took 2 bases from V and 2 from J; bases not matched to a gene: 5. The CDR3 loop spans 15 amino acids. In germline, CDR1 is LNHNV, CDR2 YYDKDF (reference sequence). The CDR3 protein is CATSRLGQSNYGYTF. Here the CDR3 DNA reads TGTGCCACCAGCAGACTGGGACAGTCGAACTATGGCTACACCTTC.

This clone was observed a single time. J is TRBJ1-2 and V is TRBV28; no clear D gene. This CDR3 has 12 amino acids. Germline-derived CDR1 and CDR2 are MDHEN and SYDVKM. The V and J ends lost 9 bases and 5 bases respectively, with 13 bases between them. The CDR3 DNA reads TGTGCCAGTGCGACGGTAGCTTATGGCTACACCTTC. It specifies CASATVAYGYTF.

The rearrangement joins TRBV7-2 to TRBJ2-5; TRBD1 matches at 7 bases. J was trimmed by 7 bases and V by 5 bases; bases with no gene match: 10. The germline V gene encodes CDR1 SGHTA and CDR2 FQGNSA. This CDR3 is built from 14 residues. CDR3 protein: CASSEGQVPGTQYF. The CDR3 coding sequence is TGTGCCAGCAGCGAAGGACAGGTCCCCGGGACCCAGTACTTC.

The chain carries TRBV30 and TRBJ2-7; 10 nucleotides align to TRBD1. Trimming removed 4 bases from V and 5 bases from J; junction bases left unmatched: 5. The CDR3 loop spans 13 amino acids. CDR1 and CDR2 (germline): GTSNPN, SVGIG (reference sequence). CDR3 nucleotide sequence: TGTGCCTGGAACCGGGACAGGGGCCACGAGCAGTACTTC. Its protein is CAWNRDRGHEQYF.

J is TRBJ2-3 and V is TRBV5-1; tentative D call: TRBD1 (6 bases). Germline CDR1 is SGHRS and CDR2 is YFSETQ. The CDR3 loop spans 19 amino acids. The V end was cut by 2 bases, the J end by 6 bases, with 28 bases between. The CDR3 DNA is TGCGCCAGCAGCTTTCCTCACCCGAAGACAGGCACCGTTCAGGATACGCAGTATTTT. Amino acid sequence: CASSFPHPKTGTVQDTQYF.

CDR3 coding DNA: TGTGCCAGCAGTGTGACGGGGGATGAGCAGTTCTTC. Translation gives CASSVTGDEQFF. The chain carries TRBV6-1 and TRBJ2-1; tentative D call: TRBD2 (6 bases). CDR3 length equals 12 residues. The V gene lost 4 bases and the J gene lost 8 bases, with 9 bases spanning the gap. Germline lookup yields CDR1 MNHNS and CDR2 SASEGT.

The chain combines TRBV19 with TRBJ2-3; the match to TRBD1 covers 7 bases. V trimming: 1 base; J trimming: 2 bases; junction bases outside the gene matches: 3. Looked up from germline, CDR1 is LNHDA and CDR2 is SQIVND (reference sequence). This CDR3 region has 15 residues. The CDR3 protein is CASSIGGGFTDTQYF. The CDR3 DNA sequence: TGTGCCAGTAGTATAGGAGGGGGCTTCACAGATACGCAGTATTTT.

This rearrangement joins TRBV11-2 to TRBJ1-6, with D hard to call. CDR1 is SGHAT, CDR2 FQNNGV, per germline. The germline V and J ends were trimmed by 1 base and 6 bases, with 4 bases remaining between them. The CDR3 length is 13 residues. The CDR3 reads CASSLGGNSPLHF. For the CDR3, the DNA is TGTGCCAGCAGCTTAGGCGGTAATTCACCCCTCCACTTT.

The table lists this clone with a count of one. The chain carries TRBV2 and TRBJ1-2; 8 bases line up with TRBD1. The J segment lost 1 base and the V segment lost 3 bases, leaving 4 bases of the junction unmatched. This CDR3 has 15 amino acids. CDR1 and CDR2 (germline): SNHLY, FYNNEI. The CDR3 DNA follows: TGTGCCAGCAGTGAGTCCAGGGGGCTTAACTATGGCTACACCTTC. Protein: CASSESRGLNYGYTF.